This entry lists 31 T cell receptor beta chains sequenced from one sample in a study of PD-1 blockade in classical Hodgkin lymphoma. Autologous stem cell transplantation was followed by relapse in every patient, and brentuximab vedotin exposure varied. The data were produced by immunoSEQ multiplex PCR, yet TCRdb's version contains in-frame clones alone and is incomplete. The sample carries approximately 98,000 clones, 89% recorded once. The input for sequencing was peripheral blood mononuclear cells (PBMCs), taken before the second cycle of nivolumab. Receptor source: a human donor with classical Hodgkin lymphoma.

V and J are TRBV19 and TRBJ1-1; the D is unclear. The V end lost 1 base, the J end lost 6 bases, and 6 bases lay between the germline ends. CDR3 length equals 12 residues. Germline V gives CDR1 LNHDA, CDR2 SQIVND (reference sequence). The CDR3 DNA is TGTGCCAGTAGTATAGCTGGGGCTGAAGCTTTCTTT. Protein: CASSIAGAEAFF.

The DNA for the CDR3 is TGTGCCAGCAGCTTAGAAGGTGGGGTGACTGAAGCTTTCTTT. This encodes CASSLEGGVTEAFF. The chain uses TRBV11-3 and TRBJ1-1, with D unresolved. Trimming removed 0 bases from V and 5 bases from J, with 10 bases in between. CDR1 and CDR2 from the germline V gene are SGHNT and YENEEA. CDR3 length: 14 residues. The full variable domain, its missing parts supplied by reference TRBV11-3 and TRBJ1-1, is EAGVVQSPRYKIIEKKQPVAFWCNPISGHNTLYWYLQNLGQGPELLIRYENEEAVDDSQLPKDRFSAERLKGVDSTLKIQPAELGDSAVYLCASSLEGGVTEAFFGQGTRLTVV.

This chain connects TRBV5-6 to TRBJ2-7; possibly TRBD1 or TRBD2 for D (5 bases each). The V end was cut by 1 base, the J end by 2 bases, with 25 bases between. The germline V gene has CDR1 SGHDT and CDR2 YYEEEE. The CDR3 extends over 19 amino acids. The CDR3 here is CASSLLRWDGSTRPYEQYF. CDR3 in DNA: TGTGCCAGCAGCTTGTTACGTTGGGACGGCTCCACAAGACCCTACGAGCAGTACTTC.

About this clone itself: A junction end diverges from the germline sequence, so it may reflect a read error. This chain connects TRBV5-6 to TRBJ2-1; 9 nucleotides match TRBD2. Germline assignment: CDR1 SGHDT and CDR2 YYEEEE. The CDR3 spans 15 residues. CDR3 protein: CASRLAGGRRNEQFF. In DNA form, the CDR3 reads TGTGCCAGCAGATTGGCGGGAGGGAGGCGGAATGAGCAGTTCTTC.

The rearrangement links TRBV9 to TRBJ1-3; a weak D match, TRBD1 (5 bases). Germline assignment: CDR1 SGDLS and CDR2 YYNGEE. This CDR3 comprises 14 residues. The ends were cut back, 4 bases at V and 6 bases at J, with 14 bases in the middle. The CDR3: CASSLGGRENTIYF. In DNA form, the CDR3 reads TGTGCCAGCAGCTTGGGGGGGAGAGAAAACACCATATATTTT. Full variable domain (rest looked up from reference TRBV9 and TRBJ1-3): DSGVTQTPKHLITATGQRVTLRCSPRSGDLSVYWYQQSLDQGLQFLIQYYNGEERAKGNILERFSAQQFPDLHSELNLSSLELGDSALYFCASSLGGRENTIYFGEGSWLTVV.

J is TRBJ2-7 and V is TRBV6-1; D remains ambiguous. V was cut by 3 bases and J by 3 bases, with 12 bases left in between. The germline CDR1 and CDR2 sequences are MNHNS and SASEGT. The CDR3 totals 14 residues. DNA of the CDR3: TGTGCCAGCAGTGATGGAAACGATGTCTACGAGCAGTACTTC. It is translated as CASSDGNDVYEQYF.

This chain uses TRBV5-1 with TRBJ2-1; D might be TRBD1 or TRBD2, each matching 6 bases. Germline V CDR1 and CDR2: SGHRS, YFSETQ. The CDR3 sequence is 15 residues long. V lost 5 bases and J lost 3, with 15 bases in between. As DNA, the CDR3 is TGCGCCAGCAGGGAAGGGGGGCAAATCTACAATGAGCAGTTCTTC. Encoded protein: CASREGGQIYNEQFF.

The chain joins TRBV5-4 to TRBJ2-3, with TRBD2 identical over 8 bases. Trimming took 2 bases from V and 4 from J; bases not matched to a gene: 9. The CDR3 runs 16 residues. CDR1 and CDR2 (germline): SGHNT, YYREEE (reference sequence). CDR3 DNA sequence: TGTGCCAGCAGCTTACCCCCCGGGACTAGGCCAGATACGCAGTATTTT. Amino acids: CASSLPPGTRPDTQYF.

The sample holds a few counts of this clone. In DNA form, the CDR3 reads TGTGCCAGCAGTGAAGGAGAGAACGAGCAGTACTTC. Its protein is CASSEGENEQYF. The rearrangement uses TRBV2 and TRBJ2-7; no reliable D call. V lost 1 base and J lost 5, with 6 bases in between. The CDR3 has 12 amino acids. Germline V CDR1 and CDR2: SNHLY, FYNNEI.

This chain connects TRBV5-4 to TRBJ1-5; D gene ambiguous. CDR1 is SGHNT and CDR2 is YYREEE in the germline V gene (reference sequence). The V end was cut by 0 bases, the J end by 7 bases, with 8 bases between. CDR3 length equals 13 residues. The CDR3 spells CASSLGGEQPQHF. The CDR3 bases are TGTGCCAGCAGCTTGGGCGGAGAGCAGCCCCAGCATTTT. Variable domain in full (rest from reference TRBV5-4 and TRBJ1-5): ETGVTQSPTHLIKTRGQQVTLRCSSQSGHNTVSWYQQALGQGPQFIFQYYREEENGRGNFPPRFSGLQFPNYSSELNVNALELDDSALYLCASSLGGEQPQHFGDGTRLSIL.

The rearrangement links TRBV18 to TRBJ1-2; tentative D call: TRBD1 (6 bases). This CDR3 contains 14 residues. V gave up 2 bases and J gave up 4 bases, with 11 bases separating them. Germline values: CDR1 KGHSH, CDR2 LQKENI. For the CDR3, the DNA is TGTGCCAGCTCACCAGACGGCAGGGGCTATGGCTACACCTTC. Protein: CASSPDGRGYGYTF.

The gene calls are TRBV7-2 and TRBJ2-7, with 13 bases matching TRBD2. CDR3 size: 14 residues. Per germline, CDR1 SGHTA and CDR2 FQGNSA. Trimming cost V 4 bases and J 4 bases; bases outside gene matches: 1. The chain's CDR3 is CASSSTSGGYEQYF. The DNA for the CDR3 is TGTGCCAGCAGCTCGACTAGCGGGGGGTACGAGCAGTACTTC.

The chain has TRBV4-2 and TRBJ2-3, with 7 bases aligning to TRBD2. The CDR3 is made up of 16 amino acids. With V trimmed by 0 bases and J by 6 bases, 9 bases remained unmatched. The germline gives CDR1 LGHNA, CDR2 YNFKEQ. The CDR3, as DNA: TGTGCCAGCAGCCAAGATCCAAGCGGGACCAGGGATACGCAGTATTTT. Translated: CASSQDPSGTRDTQYF.

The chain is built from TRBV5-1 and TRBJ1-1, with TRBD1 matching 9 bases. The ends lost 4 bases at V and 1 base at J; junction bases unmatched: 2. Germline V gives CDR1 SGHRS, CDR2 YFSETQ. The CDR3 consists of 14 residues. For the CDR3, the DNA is TGCGCCAGCAGCATACAGGGGGCGAACACTGAAGCTTTCTTT. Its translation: CASSIQGANTEAFF.

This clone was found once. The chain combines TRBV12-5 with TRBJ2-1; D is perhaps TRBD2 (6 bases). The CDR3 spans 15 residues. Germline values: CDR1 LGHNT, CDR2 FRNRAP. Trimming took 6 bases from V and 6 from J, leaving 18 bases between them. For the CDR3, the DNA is TGTGCTAGTGGCTCACCCGGGGACTTACTCAATGAGCAGTTCTTC. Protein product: CASGSPGDLLNEQFF.

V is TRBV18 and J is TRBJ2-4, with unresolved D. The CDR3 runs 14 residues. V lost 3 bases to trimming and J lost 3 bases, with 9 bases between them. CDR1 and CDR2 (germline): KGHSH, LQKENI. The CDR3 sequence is CASSPVAGKNIQYF. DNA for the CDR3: TGTGCCAGCTCACCGGTCGCCGGCAAAAACATTCAGTACTTC. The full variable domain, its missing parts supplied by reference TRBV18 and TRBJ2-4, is NAGVMQNPRHLVRRRGQEARLRCSPMKGHSHVYWYRQLPEEGLKFMVYLQKENIIDESGMPKERFSAEFPKEGPSILRIQQVVRGDSAAYFCASSPVAGKNIQYFGAGTRLSVL.

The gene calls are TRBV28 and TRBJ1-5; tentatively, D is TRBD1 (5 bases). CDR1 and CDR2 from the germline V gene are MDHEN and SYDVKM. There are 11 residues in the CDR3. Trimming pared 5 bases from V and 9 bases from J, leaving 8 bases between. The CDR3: CASSRQRPQHF. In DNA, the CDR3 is TGTGCCAGCAGTCGACAGAGGCCCCAGCATTTT.

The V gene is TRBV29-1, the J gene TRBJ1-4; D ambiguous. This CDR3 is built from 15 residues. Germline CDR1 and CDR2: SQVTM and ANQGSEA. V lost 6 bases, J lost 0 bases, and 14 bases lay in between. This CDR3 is CSVLERVATNEKLFF. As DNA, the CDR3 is TGCAGCGTCTTGGAGAGGGTTGCAACTAATGAAAAACTGTTTTTT.

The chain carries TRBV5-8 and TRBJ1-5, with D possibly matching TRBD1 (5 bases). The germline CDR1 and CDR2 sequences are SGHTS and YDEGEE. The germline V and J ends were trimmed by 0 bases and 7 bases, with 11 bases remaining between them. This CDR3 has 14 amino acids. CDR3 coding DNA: TGTGCCAGCAGCTTGGCCAGGGACGACCAGCCCCAGCATTTT. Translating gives CASSLARDDQPQHF.

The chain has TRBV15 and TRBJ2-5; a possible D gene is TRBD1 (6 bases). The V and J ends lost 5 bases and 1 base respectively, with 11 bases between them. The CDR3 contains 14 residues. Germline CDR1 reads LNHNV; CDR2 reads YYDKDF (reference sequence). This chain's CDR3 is CATSADRFQETQYF. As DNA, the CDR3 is TGTGCCACCAGCGCCGACAGGTTCCAAGAGACCCAGTACTTC.

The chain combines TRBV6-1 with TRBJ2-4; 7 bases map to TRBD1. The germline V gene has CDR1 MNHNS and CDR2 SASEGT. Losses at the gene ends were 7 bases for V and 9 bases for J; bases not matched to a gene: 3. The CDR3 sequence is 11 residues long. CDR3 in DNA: TGTGCCAGCAAACAGGGGATCATTCAGTACTTC. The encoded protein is CASKQGIIQYF.

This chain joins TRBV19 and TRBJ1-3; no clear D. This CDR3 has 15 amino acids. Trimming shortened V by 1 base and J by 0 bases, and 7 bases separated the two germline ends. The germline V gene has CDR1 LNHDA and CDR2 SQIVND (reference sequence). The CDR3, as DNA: TGTGCCAGTAGTATAGGGCAGAGCTCTGGAAACACCATATATTTT. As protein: CASSIGQSSGNTIYF.

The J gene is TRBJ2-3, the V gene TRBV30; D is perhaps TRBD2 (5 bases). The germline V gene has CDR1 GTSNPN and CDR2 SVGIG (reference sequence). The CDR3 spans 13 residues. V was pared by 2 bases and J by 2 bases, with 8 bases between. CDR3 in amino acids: CAWSRGITDTQYF. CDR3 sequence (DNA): TGTGCCTGGAGTCGGGGTATCACAGATACGCAGTATTTT.

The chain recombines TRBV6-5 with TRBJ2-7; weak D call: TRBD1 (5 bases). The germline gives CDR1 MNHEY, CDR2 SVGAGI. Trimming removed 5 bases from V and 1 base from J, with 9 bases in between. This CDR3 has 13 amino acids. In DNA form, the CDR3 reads TGTGCCAGCAGTATCAGGGTATCCTACGAGCAGTACTTC. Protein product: CASSIRVSYEQYF.

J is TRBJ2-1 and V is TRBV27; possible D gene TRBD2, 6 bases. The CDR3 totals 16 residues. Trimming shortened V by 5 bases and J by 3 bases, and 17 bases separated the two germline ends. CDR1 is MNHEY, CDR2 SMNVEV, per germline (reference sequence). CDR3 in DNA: TGTGCCAGCAGTCCTTTAGGGCAGGGACTCTACAATGAGCAGTTCTTC. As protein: CASSPLGQGLYNEQFF.

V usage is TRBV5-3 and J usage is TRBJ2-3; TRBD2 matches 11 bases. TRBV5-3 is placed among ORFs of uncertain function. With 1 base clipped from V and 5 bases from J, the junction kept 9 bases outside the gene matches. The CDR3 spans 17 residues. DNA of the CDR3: TGTGCCAGAAGCTTGTTGCTAGCGGGAGGAGGGTTAGATACGCAGTATTTT. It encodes CARSLLLAGGGLDTQYF.

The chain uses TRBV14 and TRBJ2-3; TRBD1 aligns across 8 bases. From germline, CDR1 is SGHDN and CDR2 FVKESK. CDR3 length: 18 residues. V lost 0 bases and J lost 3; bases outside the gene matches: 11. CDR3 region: CASSQETFWTGSTDTQYF. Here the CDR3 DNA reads TGTGCCAGCAGCCAAGAGACGTTCTGGACAGGGAGTACAGATACGCAGTATTTT.

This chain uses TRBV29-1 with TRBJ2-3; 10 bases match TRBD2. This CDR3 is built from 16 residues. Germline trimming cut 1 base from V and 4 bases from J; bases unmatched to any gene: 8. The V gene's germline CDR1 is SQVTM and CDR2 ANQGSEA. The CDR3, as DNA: TGCAGCGTTGAAGGAACTAGCGGGATTAACGCAGATACGCAGTATTTT. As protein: CSVEGTSGINADTQYF.

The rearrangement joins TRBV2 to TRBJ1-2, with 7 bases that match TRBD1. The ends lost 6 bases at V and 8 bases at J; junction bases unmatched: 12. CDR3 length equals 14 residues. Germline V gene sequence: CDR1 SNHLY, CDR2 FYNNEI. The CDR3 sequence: CASRGEGGAGGYTF. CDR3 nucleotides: TGTGCCAGCAGGGGAGAAGGGGGCGCGGGAGGCTACACCTTC.

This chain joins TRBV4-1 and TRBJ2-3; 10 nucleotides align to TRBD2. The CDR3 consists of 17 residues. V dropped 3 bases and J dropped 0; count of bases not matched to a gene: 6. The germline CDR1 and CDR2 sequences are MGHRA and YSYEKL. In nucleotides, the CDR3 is TGCGCCAGCAGCCAGACCGGGACTAGCGTTAGCACAGATACGCAGTATTTT. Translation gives CASSQTGTSVSTDTQYF.

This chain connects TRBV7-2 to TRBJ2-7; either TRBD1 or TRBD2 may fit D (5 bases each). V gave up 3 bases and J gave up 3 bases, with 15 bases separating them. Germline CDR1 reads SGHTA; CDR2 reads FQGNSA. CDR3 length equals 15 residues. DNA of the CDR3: TGTGCCAGCAGCTTTACCGGGACCCAGAACTACGAGCAGTACTTC. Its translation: CASSFTGTQNYEQYF.